This T cell receptor (beta chain) was observed in a study of cytomegalovirus exposure and HLA in healthy donors. 60 Vbeta and 13 Jbeta primers were used in PCR. The method was immunoSEQ multiplex PCR; TCRdb's version includes in-frame clones alone and lacks a portion of them. The data hold some 120,000 clones, with about 74% observed a single time. Broader study findings: Links to common viral pathogens appeared, in a later analysis, for several of the most significant clusters. An ancestry cluster, one associated with Asian ancestry, reportedly showed fewer N-insertions than the 666-donor mean in a later analysis. Some highly shared sequence variants likely arose as a pipeline artifact.

Points on this clone: What it recognizes is unknown.

This clonotype was sampled from a man aged 25 to 40 in good health and CMV-seronegative. The sequenced material came from PBMCs.

CDR3 nucleotide sequence: TGTGCCAGCAGCGTAGGAGGGCCCCGCAGCCAGCAACAAGAGACCCAGTACTTC. It specifies CASSVGGPRSQQQETQYF. This chain uses TRBV9 with TRBJ2-5, with D maybe TRBD2 (5 bases). Germline V gives CDR1 SGDLS, CDR2 YYNGEE. The CDR3 runs to 18 residues. Trimming stripped 0 bases from V and 2 bases from J, with 20 bases between.